The following is a T cell receptor beta chain sequence with its context. Trimming cost V 3 bases and J 7 bases; bases outside gene matches: 9. This CDR3 is built from 15 residues. Germline V gene sequence: CDR1 LGHDT, CDR2 YNNKEL (reference sequence). This specimen comes from a study of blood T cell repertoires in COVID-19. Overall study: COVID-19 samples from acute and convalescent phases originated in the United States, Italy and Spain. From T cells, B-cell-depleted T cells, or PBMCs came the material, which was cDNA or gDNA.

The data were produced by immunoSEQ multiplex PCR, yet TCRdb's version contains in-frame clones alone and is incomplete. Found here are roughly 200,000 clones, 65% to 90% of them singletons; the top ten hold 1.5%. Material for sequencing was peripheral blood. The rearrangement links TRBV3-1 (or the pseudogene TRBV3-2) to TRBJ1-1; 9 bases agree with TRBD1. This clonotype was obtained from a human donor in a cohort sampled during active COVID-19. The DNA for the CDR3 is TGTGCCAGCAGCCATGTTGGACAGGGGCTCGGTGAAGCTTTCTTT. This sequence encodes CASSHVGQGLGEAFF.